A single sample gave rise to the 21 T cell receptor beta chains below, sequenced in a study of CD8 T cells in Susac syndrome. It was with random hexamers that roughly 0.45 to 1 ug RNA was reverse transcribed. TCRdb fed the immunoSEQ multiplex PCR reads into MiXCR, producing one record per CDR3 protein. The table includes about 120,000 distinct CDR3 sequences, 85% to 95% detected once. Sequencing was performed on CD8+ T cells from PBMCs. The source of these receptors is a human donor with Susac syndrome.

The gene calls are TRBV5-4 and TRBJ2-3; D is unresolved. In germline, CDR1 is SGHNT, CDR2 YYREEE (reference sequence). The CDR3 length is 13 residues. V lost 4 bases, J lost 3 bases, and 9 bases lay in between. The CDR3 nucleotides are TGTGCCAGCAGCCCCCAGGATACAGATACGCAGTATTTT. Residues: CASSPQDTDTQYF.

CDR3 bases: TGCGCCAGTGGTCCTACTTCGGAAGATACGCAGTATTTT. It specifies CASGPTSEDTQYF. The V and J genes are TRBV4-1 and TRBJ2-3; D call uncertain. Looked up from germline, CDR1 is MGHRA and CDR2 is YSYEKL. The CDR3 spans 13 residues. V lost 9 bases and J lost 5, with 15 bases in between.

The chain links TRBV6-6 to TRBJ2-1; the D gene is possibly TRBD1 (6 bases). This CDR3 spans 14 amino acids. Between the trimmed V and J ends, which lost 5 bases and 1 base, there was a span of 9 bases. Per the germline V gene, CDR1 is MNHNY and CDR2 is SVGAGI (reference sequence). CDR3 protein: CASSTTGSYNEQFF. In nucleotides, the CDR3 is TGTGCCAGCAGTACGACAGGATCCTACAATGAGCAGTTCTTC.

The J gene is TRBJ2-5, the V gene TRBV14, with 10 nucleotides matching TRBD1. This CDR3 is 15 amino acids long. CDR1 is SGHDN, CDR2 FVKESK, per germline. The V segment lost 1 base and the J segment 5 bases; nucleotides outside the gene matches: 4. CDR3 protein: CASSQGQGAAETQYF. Written as DNA, the CDR3 is TGTGCCAGCAGCCAAGGACAGGGGGCTGCGGAGACCCAGTACTTC.

The rearrangement joins TRBV4-3 to TRBJ2-5, with TRBD2 matching 9 bases. Per germline, CDR1 LGHNA and CDR2 YSLEER. Losses at the gene ends were 2 bases for V and 2 bases for J; bases not matched to a gene: 3. The CDR3 contains 15 residues. The CDR3 here is CASSQRSGGQETQYF. The CDR3 nucleotides are TGCGCCAGCAGCCAACGTAGCGGGGGACAAGAGACCCAGTACTTC.

J is TRBJ1-2 and V is TRBV5-4; weak D call: TRBD1 (5 bases). Germline CDR1 is SGHNT and CDR2 is YYREEE (reference sequence). V was shortened by 3 bases and J by 0 bases, with 9 bases between the two germline ends. CDR3 length equals 14 residues. The CDR3 sequence is CASSSEGPNYGYTF. CDR3 DNA: TGTGCCAGCAGCTCGGAGGGGCCTAACTATGGCTACACCTTC.

The V call is TRBV7-9, the J call TRBJ1-2, with unresolved D. Germline V gene sequence: CDR1 SEHNR, CDR2 FQNEAQ (reference sequence). The CDR3 is 13 residues long. The V gene lost 0 bases and the J gene lost 1 base, with 3 bases spanning the gap. CDR3: CASSLADNYGYTF. CDR3 DNA: TGTGCCAGCAGCTTAGCTGATAACTATGGCTACACCTTC.

The chain carries TRBV7-9 and TRBJ2-5; D is uncertain. Germline assignment: CDR1 SEHNR and CDR2 FQNEAQ (reference sequence). The CDR3 is 14 amino acids. The ends were cut back, 4 bases at V and 1 base at J, with 10 bases in the middle. The CDR3: CASSSTDSQETQYF. Here the CDR3 DNA reads TGTGCCAGCAGCTCGACCGACTCCCAAGAGACCCAGTACTTC.

The chain has TRBV18 and TRBJ1-2; D is unresolved. With 0 bases removed from V and 8 bases from J, the gap between germline ends came to 19 bases. Germline lookup yields CDR1 KGHSH and CDR2 LQKENI. This CDR3 is built from 16 residues. In DNA, the CDR3 is TGTGCCAGCTCACCACCTGAGGACGGCGTGGGGTCCGGCTACACCTTC. It is translated as CASSPPEDGVGSGYTF.

V usage is TRBV7-2 and J usage is TRBJ2-1; D might be TRBD1 (6 bases). With 4 bases removed from V and 5 bases from J, the gap between germline ends came to 15 bases. The germline V gene encodes CDR1 SGHTA and CDR2 FQGNSA. This CDR3 comprises 15 residues. The CDR3 coding sequence is TGTGCCAGCAGCTCCTCCTCCTGGGGGCACAATGAGCAGTTCTTC. Its translation: CASSSSSWGHNEQFF. The full variable domain, with the rest looked up from reference TRBV7-2 and TRBJ2-1, is GAGVSQSPSNKVTEKGKDVELRCDPISGHTALYWYRQSLGQGLEFLIYFQGNSAPDKSGLPSDRFSAERTGGSVSTLTIQRTQQEDSAVYLCASSSSSWGHNEQFFGPGTRLTVL.

The genes are TRBV9 and TRBJ2-7; either TRBD1 or TRBD2 may supply D (5 bases each). This CDR3 region has 13 residues. Germline-derived CDR1 and CDR2 are SGDLS and YYNGEE. Trimming removed 0 bases from V and 5 bases from J, with 9 bases in between. This CDR3 reads CASSVERGDEQYF. CDR3 in DNA: TGTGCCAGCAGCGTAGAAAGGGGAGACGAGCAGTACTTC. Variable domain in full (rest from reference TRBV9 and TRBJ2-7): DSGVTQTPKHLITATGQRVTLRCSPRSGDLSVYWYQQSLDQGLQFLIQYYNGEERAKGNILERFSAQQFPDLHSELNLSSLELGDSALYFCASSVERGDEQYFGPGTRLTVT.

The gene calls are TRBV11-2 and TRBJ2-7; TRBD1 matches 7 bases. The V gene's germline CDR1 is SGHAT and CDR2 FQNNGV. The CDR3 is 15 amino acids. The V and J ends lost 0 bases and 1 base, in that order; junction bases with no gene match: 3. The CDR3 loop is CASSLDFRGSYEQYF. CDR3 sequence (DNA): TGTGCCAGCAGCTTAGATTTCAGGGGGTCCTACGAGCAGTACTTC. Supplemented by reference TRBV11-2 and TRBJ2-7, the full variable domain reads EAGVAQSPRYKIIEKRQSVAFWCNPISGHATLYWYQQILGQGPKLLIQFQNNGVVDDSQLPKDRFSAERLKGVDSTLKIQPAKLEDSAVYLCASSLDFRGSYEQYFGPGTRLTVT.

The CDR3 DNA reads as TGTGCCAGCTCAGGGGACGGCTACTATGGCTACACCTTC. Translating it yields CASSGDGYYGYTF. The chain employs TRBV18 and TRBJ1-2, with D possibly TRBD1 on 5 matching bases. The germline V and J ends were trimmed by 5 bases and 3 bases, with 10 bases remaining between them. CDR1 and CDR2 from the germline V gene are KGHSH and LQKENI. CDR3 length: 13 amino acids.

This clonotype was seen a few times. V gene TRBV9 combines with J gene TRBJ2-5, with a weak D call TRBD1 (5 bases). Germline loops: CDR1 SGDLS, CDR2 YYNGEE. With 0 bases removed from V and 5 bases from J, the gap between germline ends came to 8 bases. The CDR3 runs to 13 residues. The CDR3 DNA reads as TGTGCCAGCAGCGTAGGCGCAGGGGAGACCCAGTACTTC. Protein product: CASSVGAGETQYF.

This clonotype was counted a few times. V gene TRBV4-3 combines with J gene TRBJ1-3, with D unresolved. The CDR3 has 16 residues. From germline, CDR1 is LGHNA and CDR2 YSLEER. Trimming left V 1 base short and J 0 bases short, with 10 bases between. The DNA for the CDR3 is TGCGCCAGCAGCCAAGTCGTTTCCGACTCTGGAAACACCATATATTTT. Its protein product is CASSQVVSDSGNTIYF.

The chain is built from TRBV14 and TRBJ2-7; D is tentatively TRBD1 or TRBD2 (5 bases each). Germline V lookup: CDR1 SGHDN, CDR2 FVKESK. The V gene lost 6 bases and the J gene lost 7 bases, with 13 bases spanning the gap. This CDR3 contains 12 residues. CDR3: CASSRTWGEQYF. The DNA of the CDR3 is TGTGCCAGCAGTCGGACTTGGGGGGAGCAGTACTTC. The full variable domain, completed using reference TRBV14 and TRBJ2-7, is EAGVTQFPSHSVIEKGQTVTLRCDPISGHDNLYWYRRVMGKEIKFLLHFVKESKQDESGMPNNRFLAERTGGTYSTLKVQPAELEDSGVYFCASSRTWGEQYFGPGTRLTVT.

V gene TRBV29-1 combines with J gene TRBJ2-7; 11 bases match TRBD2. This CDR3 has 14 residues. V shed 6 bases, J shed 7 bases, and the junction held 11 bases outside the gene matches. CDR1 is SQVTM and CDR2 is ANQGSEA in the germline V gene. The CDR3 loop reads CSVTTSGVLLEQYF. The DNA of the CDR3 is TGCAGCGTGACGACTAGCGGGGTCCTTCTTGAGCAGTACTTC.

The J gene is TRBJ1-4, the V gene TRBV5-1, with 7 bases fitting TRBD1. The CDR3 sequence is 15 residues long. Germline V lookup: CDR1 SGHRS, CDR2 YFSETQ. Losses at the gene ends were 0 bases for V and 5 bases for J; bases not matched to a gene: 4. CDR3 DNA sequence: TGCGCCAGCAGCTTGGGACAGGGAAGAAATGAAAAACTGTTTTTT. Its protein is CASSLGQGRNEKLFF.

The V gene is TRBV29-1, the J gene TRBJ1-2; D is perhaps TRBD1 (5 bases). Trimming cost V 0 bases and J 8 bases, with 7 bases left between them. CDR1 is SQVTM, CDR2 ANQGSEA, per germline. This CDR3 region has 11 residues. The CDR3 nucleotides read TGCAGCGTTGAAGAGGGGCACGGCTACACCTTC. Translation gives CSVEEGHGYTF.

V gene TRBV18 combines with J gene TRBJ2-3; TRBD1 or TRBD2 may be the D gene (5 bases each). V lost 3 bases and J 0 bases, leaving 13 bases between the germline ends. The CDR3 has 16 residues. From germline, CDR1 is KGHSH and CDR2 LQKENI. Written as DNA, the CDR3 is TGTGCCAGCTCACCTTCCGGGACGCCTAGCACAGATACGCAGTATTTT. This translates into CASSPSGTPSTDTQYF.

The V gene is TRBV2, the J gene TRBJ1-6; a weak D match, TRBD1 (6 bases). This CDR3 contains 13 residues. Germline assignment: CDR1 SNHLY and CDR2 FYNNEI. Trimming removed 7 bases at V and 7 bases at J, with 11 bases between. CDR3 coding DNA: TGTGCCAGCACCAGGGGCGAGAATTCACCCCTCCACTTT. As protein: CASTRGENSPLHF.